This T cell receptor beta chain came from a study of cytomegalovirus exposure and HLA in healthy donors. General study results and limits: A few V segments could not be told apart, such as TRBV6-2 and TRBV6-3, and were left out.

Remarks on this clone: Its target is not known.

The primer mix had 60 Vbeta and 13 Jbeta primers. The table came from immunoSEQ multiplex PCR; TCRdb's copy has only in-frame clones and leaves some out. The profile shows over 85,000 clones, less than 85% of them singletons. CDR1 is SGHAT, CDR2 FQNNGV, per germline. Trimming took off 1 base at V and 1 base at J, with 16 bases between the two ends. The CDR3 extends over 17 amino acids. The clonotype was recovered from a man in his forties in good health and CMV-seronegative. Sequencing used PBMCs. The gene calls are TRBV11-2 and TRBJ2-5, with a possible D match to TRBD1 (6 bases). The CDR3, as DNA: TGTGCCAGCAGCTTAGGTTGGGGGCCAGGTAGCCAAGAGACCCAGTACTTC. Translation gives CASSLGWGPGSQETQYF.